This TCR beta chain is from a study of vaccination and CD4 T cells after COVID-19. Overall study context: Two of the convalescents were Hispanic, and the group consisted of six males and four females. Post-COVID samples were collected a median approximately 93 days following diagnosis, spanning 35 to 161.

For this clonotype: The antigen remains undetermined.

The CDR3 extends over 15 amino acids. After removal of 5 bases from V and 7 bases from J, the junction contained 10 bases not matched to a gene. From germline, CDR1 is SGHAT and CDR2 FQNNGV. Noted treatment: roughly 10-day PBMC culture with coronavirus spike peptide pools or control peptides (ViraFEST assay). Sequencing of DNA taken from cultured CD4+ T cells relied on the Oncomine TCR Beta short-read assay. The authors extracted genomic DNA from cultured CD4+ T cells. TCRdb re-analysed the PCR reads in MiXCR, keeping a single row per CDR3 protein. The sample contains some 11,000 distinct CDR3 sequences, approximately 45% of which appear only once.

Sequenced: CD4+ T cells from blood, cultured in vitro. This TCR was recovered from a human donor who had recovered from COVID-19. The chain links TRBV11-2 to TRBJ2-7, with 11 bases lining up with TRBD2. CDR3 residues: CASSRLAGRGGEQYF. CDR3 nucleotide sequence: TGTGCCAGCAGCCGACTAGCGGGACGGGGAGGGGAGCAGTACTTC.